The rows below give T cell receptor beta chains drawn from one sample of a study of blood T cell repertoires in COVID-19. The data were produced by immunoSEQ multiplex PCR, yet TCRdb's version contains in-frame clones alone and is incomplete. The table shows fewer than 250,000 clones, with 80% to 90% occurring only once. Material: peripheral blood. The receptors originated from a man aged 40-49 years with acute or convalescent COVID-19. The CDR3 runs from the conserved cysteine through the conserved F or W. A D gene is named only where the DNA matches it firmly. Some rows have no size entry. The others give once, few or many, or a class for an expanded clone.

CDR3 DNA | CDR3 protein | J gene | D gene | clone size | V gene
TGTGCCAGCAGTTACTCGCGGACTAGCGGGATGTTCTCTGGGGCCAACGTCCTGACTTTC | CASSYSRTSGMFSGANVLTF | TRBJ2-6 | TRBD2 | . | TRBV6-2/TRBV6-3
TGTGCCTGGAGCGGCGGGACTGCCTTGGGTCAGCCCCAGCATTTT | CAWSGGTALGQPQHF | TRBJ1-5 | . | . | TRBV30
TGTGCCAGCAGTTTCGGGTTCTACGAGCAGTACTTC | CASSFGFYEQYF | TRBJ2-7 | . | . | TRBV27
TGTGCCAGCAGTCGGACTAGCGGGAGGGCCGGCACAGATACGCAGTATTTT | CASSRTSGRAGTDTQYF | TRBJ2-3 | TRBD2 | . | TRBV28
TGTGCCAGAGGGGGCGCGTTAGAACAGCCCCAGCATTTT | CARGGALEQPQHF | TRBJ1-5 | TRBD1 | few | TRBV19
TGTGCCAGCAGTTCGACTAGCGGGAGGATCTACGAGCAGTACTTC | CASSSTSGRIYEQYF | TRBJ2-7 | TRBD2 | . | TRBV27
TGCGCCAGCAGCTTAGGCGGTTCTAACTATGGCTACACCTTC | CASSLGGSNYGYTF | TRBJ1-2 | . | . | TRBV5-1
TGCGCCAGCAGCTTAACAGGGATGAACACCGGGGAGCTGTTTTTT | CASSLTGMNTGELFF | TRBJ2-2 | . | . | TRBV5-1
TGCGCCAGCAGCCAATCGACTTTCCGGGACAGGGCCTTGGACTATGGCTACACCTTC | CASSQSTFRDRALDYGYTF | TRBJ1-2 | TRBD1 | . | TRBV4-3
TGTGCCAGCAGCCCTCCCGGTCAGGGGGCTGGGGAGCAGTACTTC | CASSPPGQGAGEQYF | TRBJ2-7 | TRBD1 | . | TRBV7-8
TGTGCCTGGAGTCAGGGACAGGGGTGGAACTATGGCTACACCTTC | CAWSQGQGWNYGYTF | TRBJ1-2 | TRBD1 | . | TRBV30
TGTGCCAGCAGTGAAAGGCCAGGCGGGGGGACGGTCACAGATACGCAGTATTTT | CASSERPGGGTVTDTQYF | TRBJ2-3 | TRBD2 | . | TRBV6-4
TGTGCCAGCTCAACGGTGGGGCTGAACACTGAAGCTTTCTTT | CASSTVGLNTEAFF | TRBJ1-1 | . | . | TRBV18
TGTGCCAGCAGCTTGTCAGTGAACAATGAGCAGTTCTTC | CASSLSVNNEQFF | TRBJ2-1 | . | . | TRBV7-2
TGTGCCAGCAGCTTGACAAGCAATCAGCCCCAGCATTTT | CASSLTSNQPQHF | TRBJ1-5 | . | . | TRBV12-3/TRBV12-4
TGCGCCAGCAGCTCGGGGGGGACTAGCTTAATTAATGAGCAGTTCTTC | CASSSGGTSLINEQFF | TRBJ2-1 | TRBD2 | . | TRBV5-1
TGTGCCAGTAGTATCGGGTCTTCCTACGAGCAGTACTTC | CASSIGSSYEQYF | TRBJ2-7 | . | . | TRBV19
TGTGCCAGCTCACCTGTCGCAGGGGTATCGGGAAACACCATATATTTT | CASSPVAGVSGNTIYF | TRBJ1-3 | . | . | TRBV18